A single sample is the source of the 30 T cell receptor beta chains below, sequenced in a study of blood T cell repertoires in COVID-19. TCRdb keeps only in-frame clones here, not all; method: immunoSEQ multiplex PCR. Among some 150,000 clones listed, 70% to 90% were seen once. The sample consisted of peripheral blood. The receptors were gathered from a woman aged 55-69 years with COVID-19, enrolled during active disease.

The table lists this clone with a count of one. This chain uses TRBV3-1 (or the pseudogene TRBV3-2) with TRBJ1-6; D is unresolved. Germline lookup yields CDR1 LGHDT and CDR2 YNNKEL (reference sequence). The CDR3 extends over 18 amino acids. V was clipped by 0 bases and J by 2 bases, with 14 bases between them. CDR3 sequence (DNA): TGTGCCAGCAGCCAAGATCGCGGCAGCGGGACCTATAATTCACCCCTCCACTTT. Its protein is CASSQDRGSGTYNSPLHF.

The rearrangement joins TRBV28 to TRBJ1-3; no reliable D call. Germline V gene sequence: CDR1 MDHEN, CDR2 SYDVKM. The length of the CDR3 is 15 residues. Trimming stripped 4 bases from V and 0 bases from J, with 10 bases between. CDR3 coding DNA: TGTGCCAGCAGTTCCGACTCGAGCTCTGGAAACACCATATATTTT. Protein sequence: CASSSDSSSGNTIYF. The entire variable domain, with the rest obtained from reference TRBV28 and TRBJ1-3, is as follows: DVKVTQSSRYLVKRTGEKVFLECVQDMDHENMFWYRQDPGLGLRLIYFSYDVKMKEKGDIPEGYSVSREKKERFSLILESASTNQTSMYLCASSSDSSSGNTIYFGEGSWLTVV.

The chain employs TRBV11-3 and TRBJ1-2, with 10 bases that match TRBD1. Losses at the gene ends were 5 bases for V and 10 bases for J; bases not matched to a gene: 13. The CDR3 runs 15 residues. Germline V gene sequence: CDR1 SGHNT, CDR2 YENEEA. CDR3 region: CASSGGQGKGRDYTF. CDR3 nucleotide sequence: TGTGCCAGCAGCGGGGGACAGGGGAAGGGTCGGGACTACACCTTC.

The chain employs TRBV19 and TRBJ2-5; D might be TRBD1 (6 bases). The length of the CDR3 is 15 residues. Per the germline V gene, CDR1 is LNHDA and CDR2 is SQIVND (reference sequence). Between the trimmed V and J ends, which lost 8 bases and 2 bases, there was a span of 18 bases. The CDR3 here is CASRYRDRIQETQYF. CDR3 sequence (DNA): TGTGCCAGTCGATACAGAGACAGGATTCAAGAGACCCAGTACTTC. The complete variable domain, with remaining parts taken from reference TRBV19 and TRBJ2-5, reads DGGITQSPKYLFRKEGQNVTLSCEQNLNHDAMYWYRQDPGQGLRLIYYSQIVNDFQKGDIAEGYSVSREKKESFPLTVTSAQKNPTAFYLCASRYRDRIQETQYFGPGTRLLVL.

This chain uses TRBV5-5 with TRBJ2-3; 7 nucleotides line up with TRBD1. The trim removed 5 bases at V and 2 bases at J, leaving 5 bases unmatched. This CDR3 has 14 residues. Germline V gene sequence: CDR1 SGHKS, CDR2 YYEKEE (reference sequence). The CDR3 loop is CASSQQGFTDTQYF. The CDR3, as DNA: TGTGCCAGCAGTCAACAGGGGTTCACAGATACGCAGTATTTT.

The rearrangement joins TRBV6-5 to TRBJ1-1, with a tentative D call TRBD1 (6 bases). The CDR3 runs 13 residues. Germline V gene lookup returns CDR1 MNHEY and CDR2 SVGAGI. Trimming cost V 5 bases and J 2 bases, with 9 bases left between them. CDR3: CASSLQGNTEAFF. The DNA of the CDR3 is TGTGCCAGCAGTCTACAGGGAAACACTGAAGCTTTCTTT.

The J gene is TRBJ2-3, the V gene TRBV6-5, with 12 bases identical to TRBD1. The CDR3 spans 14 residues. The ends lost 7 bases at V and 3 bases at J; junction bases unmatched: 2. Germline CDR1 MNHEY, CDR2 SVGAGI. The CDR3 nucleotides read TGTGCCAGCAAGGGACAGGGGGCAACAGATACGCAGTATTTT. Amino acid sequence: CASKGQGATDTQYF.

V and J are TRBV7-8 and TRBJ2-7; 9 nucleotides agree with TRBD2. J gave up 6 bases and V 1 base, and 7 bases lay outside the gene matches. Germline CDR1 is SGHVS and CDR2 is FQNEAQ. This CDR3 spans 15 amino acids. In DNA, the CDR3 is TGTGCCAGCAGCTTAGAAGGCGGGGGGGCCGCCGAGCAGTACTTC. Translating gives CASSLEGGGAAEQYF. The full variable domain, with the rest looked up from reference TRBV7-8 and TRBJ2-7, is GAGVSQSPRYKVAKRGQDVALRCDPISGHVSLFWYQQALGQGPEFLTYFQNEAQLDKSGLPSDRFFAERPEGSVSTLKIQRTQQEDSAVYLCASSLEGGGAAEQYFGPGTRLTVT.

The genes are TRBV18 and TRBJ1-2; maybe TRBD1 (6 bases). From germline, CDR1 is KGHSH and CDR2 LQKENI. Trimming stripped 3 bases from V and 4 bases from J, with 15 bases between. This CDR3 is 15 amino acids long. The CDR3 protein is CASSPRGSPSYGYTF. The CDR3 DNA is TGTGCCAGCTCACCGAGGGGGTCGCCTAGCTATGGCTACACCTTC.

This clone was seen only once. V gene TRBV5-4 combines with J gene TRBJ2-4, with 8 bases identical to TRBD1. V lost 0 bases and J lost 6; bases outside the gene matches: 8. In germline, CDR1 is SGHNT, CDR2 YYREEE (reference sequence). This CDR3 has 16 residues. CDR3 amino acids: CASSLDLTGVGNIQYF. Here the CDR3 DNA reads TGTGCCAGCAGCTTGGACCTGACAGGGGTGGGAAACATTCAGTACTTC. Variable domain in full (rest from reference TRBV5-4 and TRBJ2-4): ETGVTQSPTHLIKTRGQQVTLRCSSQSGHNTVSWYQQALGQGPQFIFQYYREEENGRGNFPPRFSGLQFPNYSSELNVNALELDDSALYLCASSLDLTGVGNIQYFGAGTRLSVL.

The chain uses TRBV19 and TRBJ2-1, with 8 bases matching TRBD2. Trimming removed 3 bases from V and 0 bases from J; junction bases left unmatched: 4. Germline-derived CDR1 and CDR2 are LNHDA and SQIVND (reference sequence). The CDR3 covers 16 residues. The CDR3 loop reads CASSIYAGGSYNEQFF. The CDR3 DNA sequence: TGTGCCAGTAGTATTTACGCGGGGGGCTCCTACAATGAGCAGTTCTTC.

CDR3: CASSLGRGGAGELFF. CDR3 nucleotides: TGTGCCAGCAGCTTGGGGCGTGGCGGGGCCGGGGAGCTGTTTTTT. V gene TRBV5-5 combines with J gene TRBJ2-2; weak D call: TRBD2 (6 bases). The V and J ends lost 0 bases and 6 bases respectively, with 12 bases between them. The CDR3 is 15 residues long. CDR1 is SGHKS and CDR2 is YYEKEE in the germline V gene (reference sequence).

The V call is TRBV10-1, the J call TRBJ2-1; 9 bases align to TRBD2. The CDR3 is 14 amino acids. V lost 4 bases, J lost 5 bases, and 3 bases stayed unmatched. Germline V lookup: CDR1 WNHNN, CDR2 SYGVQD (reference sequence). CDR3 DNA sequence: TGCGCCAGCAGTGTTGCTAGCGGGAACAATGAGCAGTTCTTC. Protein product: CASSVASGNNEQFF.

This CDR3 reads CASSRTGDNNEQFF. The CDR3 DNA reads as TGTGCCAGCAGCAGGACAGGGGATAACAATGAGCAGTTCTTC. The chain is built from TRBV5-4 and TRBJ2-1; 9 bases are a match to TRBD1. Germline trimming cut 4 bases from V and 5 bases from J; bases unmatched to any gene: 4. Germline CDR1 and CDR2: SGHNT and YYREEE (reference sequence). This CDR3 spans 14 amino acids.

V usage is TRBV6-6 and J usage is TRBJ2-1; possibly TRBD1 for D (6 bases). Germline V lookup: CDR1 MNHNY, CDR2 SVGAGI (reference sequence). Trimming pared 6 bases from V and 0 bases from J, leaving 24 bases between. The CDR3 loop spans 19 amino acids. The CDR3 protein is CASSRDGTPPRDSYNEQFF. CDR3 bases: TGTGCCAGCAGCCGAGACGGGACACCCCCTCGGGACTCCTACAATGAGCAGTTCTTC.

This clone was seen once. The DNA of the CDR3 is TGCGCCAGCAGTGAGGGGGACAGCTCCTACGAGCAGTACTTC. Translating it yields CASSEGDSSYEQYF. The chain joins TRBV10-1 to TRBJ2-7; 7 bases map to TRBD1. V shed 2 bases, J shed 0 bases, and the junction held 1 base outside the gene matches. The germline gives CDR1 WNHNN, CDR2 SYGVQD (reference sequence). There are 14 residues in the CDR3.

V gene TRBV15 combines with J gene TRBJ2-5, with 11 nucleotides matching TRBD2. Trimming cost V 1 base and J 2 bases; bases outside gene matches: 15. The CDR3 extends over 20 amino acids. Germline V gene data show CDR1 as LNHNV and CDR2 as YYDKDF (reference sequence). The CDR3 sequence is CATSRAIGTSGPFQQETQYF. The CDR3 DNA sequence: TGTGCCACCAGCAGAGCTATTGGGACTAGCGGACCCTTTCAACAAGAGACCCAGTACTTC.

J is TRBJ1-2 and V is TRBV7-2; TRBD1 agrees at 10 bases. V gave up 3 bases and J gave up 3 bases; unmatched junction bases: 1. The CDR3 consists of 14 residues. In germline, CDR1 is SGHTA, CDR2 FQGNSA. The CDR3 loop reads CASSFGTGDYGYTF. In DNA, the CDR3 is TGTGCCAGCAGCTTCGGGACAGGGGACTATGGCTACACCTTC.

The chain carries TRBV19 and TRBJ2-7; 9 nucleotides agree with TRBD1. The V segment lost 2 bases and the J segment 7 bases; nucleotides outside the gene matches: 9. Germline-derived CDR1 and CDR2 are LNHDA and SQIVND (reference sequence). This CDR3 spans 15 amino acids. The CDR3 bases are TGTGCCAGTAGTATACCGGGACAGGGCTTACTGGAGCAGTACTTC. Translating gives CASSIPGQGLLEQYF.

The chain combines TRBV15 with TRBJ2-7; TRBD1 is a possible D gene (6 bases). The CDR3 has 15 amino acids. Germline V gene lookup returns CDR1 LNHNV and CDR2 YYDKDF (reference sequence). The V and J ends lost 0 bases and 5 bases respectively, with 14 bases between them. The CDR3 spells CATSRDQGIIDEQYF. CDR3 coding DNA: TGTGCCACCAGCAGAGATCAGGGGATTATCGACGAGCAGTACTTC.

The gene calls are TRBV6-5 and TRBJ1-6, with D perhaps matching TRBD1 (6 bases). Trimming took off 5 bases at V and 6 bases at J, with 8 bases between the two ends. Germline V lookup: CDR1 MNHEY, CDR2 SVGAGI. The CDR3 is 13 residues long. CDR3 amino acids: CASSQGSNSPLHF. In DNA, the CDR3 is TGTGCCAGCAGTCAGGGGAGTAATTCACCCCTCCACTTT.

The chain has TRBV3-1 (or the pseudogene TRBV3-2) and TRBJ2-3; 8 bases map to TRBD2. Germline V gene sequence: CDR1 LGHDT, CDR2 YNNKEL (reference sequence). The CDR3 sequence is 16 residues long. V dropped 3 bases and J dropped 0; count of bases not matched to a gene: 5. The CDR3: CASSQDLAGSTDTQYF. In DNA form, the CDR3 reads TGTGCCAGCAGCCAGGACTTAGCGGGGAGCACAGATACGCAGTATTTT.

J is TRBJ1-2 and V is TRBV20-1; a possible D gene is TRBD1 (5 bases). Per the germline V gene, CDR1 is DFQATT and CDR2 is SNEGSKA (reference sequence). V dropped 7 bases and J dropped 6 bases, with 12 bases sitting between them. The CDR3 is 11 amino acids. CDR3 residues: CSGGRVDGYTF. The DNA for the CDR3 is TGCAGTGGTGGCAGGGTCGATGGCTACACCTTC.

CDR3 in amino acids: CASSQADDGGTEAFF. CDR3 nucleotide sequence: TGTGCCAGCAGCCAAGCAGACGACGGGGGCACTGAAGCTTTCTTT. The V gene is TRBV4-2, the J gene TRBJ1-1, with TRBD1 as a possible D gene (5 bases). CDR1 and CDR2 (germline): LGHNA, YNFKEQ. The CDR3 contains 15 residues. V gave up 1 base and J gave up 4 bases, with 13 bases separating them.

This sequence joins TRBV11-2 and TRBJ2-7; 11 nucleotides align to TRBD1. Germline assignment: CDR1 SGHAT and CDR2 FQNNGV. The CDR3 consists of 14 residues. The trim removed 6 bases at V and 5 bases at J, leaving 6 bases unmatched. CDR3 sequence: CASRGQGAPHEQYF. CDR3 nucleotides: TGTGCCAGCAGAGGACAGGGGGCGCCCCACGAGCAGTACTTC.

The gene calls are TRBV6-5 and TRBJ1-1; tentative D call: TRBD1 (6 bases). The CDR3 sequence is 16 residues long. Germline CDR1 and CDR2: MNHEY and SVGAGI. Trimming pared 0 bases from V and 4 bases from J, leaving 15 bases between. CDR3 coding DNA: TGTGCCAGCAGTTACTCGGCAGGGGCTCCGTCCACTGAAGCTTTCTTT. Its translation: CASSYSAGAPSTEAFF.

CDR3 DNA sequence: TGCGCCAGCAGCTTGGTGCAGGGGGCCGGTAATTCACCCCTCCACTTT. Translating gives CASSLVQGAGNSPLHF. V is TRBV5-1 and J is TRBJ1-6, with TRBD1 matching 8 bases. Per the germline V gene, CDR1 is SGHRS and CDR2 is YFSETQ. The V segment lost 0 bases and the J segment 6 bases; nucleotides outside the gene matches: 5. This CDR3 region has 16 residues. Based on the CDR3 plus reference TRBV5-1 and TRBJ1-6, the full variable domain is KAGVTQTPRYLIKTRGQQVTLSCSPISGHRSVSWYQQTPGQGLQFLFEYFSETQRNKGNFPGRFSGRQFSNSRSEMNVSTLELGDSALYLCASSLVQGAGNSPLHFGNGTRLTVT.

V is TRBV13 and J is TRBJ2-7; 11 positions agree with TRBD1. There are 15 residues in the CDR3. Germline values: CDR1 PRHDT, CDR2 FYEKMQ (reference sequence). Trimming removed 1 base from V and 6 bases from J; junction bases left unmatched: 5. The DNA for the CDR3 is TGTGCCAGCAGCTTAGAGGACAGGGGGCTCGGCGAGCAGTACTTC. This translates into CASSLEDRGLGEQYF.

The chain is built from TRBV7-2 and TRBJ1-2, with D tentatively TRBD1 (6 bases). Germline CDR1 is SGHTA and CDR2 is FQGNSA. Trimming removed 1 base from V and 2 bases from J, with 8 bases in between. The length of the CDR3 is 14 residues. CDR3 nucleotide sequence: TGTGCCAGCAGCTTAGGGGGACACAACTATGGCTACACCTTC. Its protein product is CASSLGGHNYGYTF. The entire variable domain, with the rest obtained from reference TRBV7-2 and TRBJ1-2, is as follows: GAGVSQSPSNKVTEKGKDVELRCDPISGHTALYWYRQSLGQGLEFLIYFQGNSAPDKSGLPSDRFSAERTGGSVSTLTIQRTQQEDSAVYLCASSLGGHNYGYTFGSGTRLTVV.

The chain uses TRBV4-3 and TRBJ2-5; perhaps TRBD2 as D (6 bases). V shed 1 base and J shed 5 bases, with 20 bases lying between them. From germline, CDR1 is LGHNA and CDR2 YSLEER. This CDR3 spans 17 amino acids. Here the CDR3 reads CASSQGFGDARGETQYF. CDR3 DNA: TGCGCCAGCAGCCAAGGATTCGGGGACGCCCGGGGGGAGACCCAGTACTTC.